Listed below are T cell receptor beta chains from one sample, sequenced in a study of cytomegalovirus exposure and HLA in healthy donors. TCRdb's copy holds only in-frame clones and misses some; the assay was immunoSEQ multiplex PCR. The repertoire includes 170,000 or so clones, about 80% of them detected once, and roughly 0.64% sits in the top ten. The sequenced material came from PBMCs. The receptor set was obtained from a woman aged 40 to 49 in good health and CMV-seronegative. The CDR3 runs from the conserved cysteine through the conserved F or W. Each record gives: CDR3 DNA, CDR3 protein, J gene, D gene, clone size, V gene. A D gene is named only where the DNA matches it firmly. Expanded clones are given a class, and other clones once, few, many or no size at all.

DNA: TGCGCCAGCAGCTCAAGCGGCGGGGAGCTGTTTTTT
CDR3: CASSSSGGELFF
J: TRBJ2-2
D: NA
size: NA
V: TRBV5-1

DNA: TGTGCCAGCAGTGAAGTCAGGGGGACTGAAGCTTTCTTT
CDR3: CASSEVRGTEAFF
J: TRBJ1-1
D: TRBD1
size: NA
V: TRBV2

DNA: TGTGCCAGCAGCTTTGTCCCAGGGGGTGAGCAGTTCTTC
CDR3: CASSFVPGGEQFF
J: TRBJ2-1
D: TRBD1
size: NA
V: TRBV11-3

DNA: TGTGCCAGCAGTTACCTCCCTGGGACAGGGGGTGATGAGCAGTACTTC
CDR3: CASSYLPGTGGDEQYF
J: TRBJ2-7
D: TRBD1
size: NA
V: TRBV6-5

DNA: TGTGCCAGCAGCTTACTGAGCGGGTACACAGATACGCAGTATTTT
CDR3: CASSLLSGYTDTQYF
J: TRBJ2-3
D: NA
size: NA
V: TRBV7-2

DNA: TGTGCCAGCAGCGTCGAGACTACAGGGCCCGATGGCTACACCTTC
CDR3: CASSVETTGPDGYTF
J: TRBJ1-2
D: NA
size: NA
V: TRBV9

DNA: TGCGCCACCTCGGACAGGGGACCCACAGATACGCAGTATTTT
CDR3: CATSDRGPTDTQYF
J: TRBJ2-3
D: TRBD1
size: few
V: TRBV5-1

DNA: TGCGCCAGCAGCCAGAACAGGGATAATGAAAAACTGTTTTTT
CDR3: CASSQNRDNEKLFF
J: TRBJ1-4
D: NA
size: NA
V: TRBV5-1

DNA: TGTGCCAGCAGCTTGGATGCGGGTTCCTACAATGAGCAGTTCTTC
CDR3: CASSLDAGSYNEQFF
J: TRBJ2-1
D: NA
size: NA
V: TRBV5-4

DNA: TGTGCCAGTAGTATAAGGGGGTGGGACACTGAAGCTTTCTTT
CDR3: CASSIRGWDTEAFF
J: TRBJ1-1
D: NA
size: NA
V: TRBV19

DNA: TGTGCCAGCGGCCGACAGGGTTTAGGCAATCAGCCCCAGCATTTT
CDR3: CASGRQGLGNQPQHF
J: TRBJ1-5
D: TRBD1
size: few
V: TRBV5-6

DNA: TGTGCCATCAGTCTCGTGGGGGGTACTACGGCGGGGCAGTACTTC
CDR3: CAISLVGGTTAGQYF
J: TRBJ2-7
D: NA
size: NA
V: TRBV10-3

DNA: TGTGCCAGCAGTTTAGCGCCCTCACTAGCGGGAGGGCCCCCAGCGGACTACGAGCAGTACTTC
CDR3: CASSLAPSLAGGPPADYEQYF
J: TRBJ2-7
D: TRBD2
size: NA
V: TRBV28

DNA: TGTGCCAGCAGTGAACTCGGCTCAGGCTCTGGAAACACCATATATTTT
CDR3: CASSELGSGSGNTIYF
J: TRBJ1-3
D: NA
size: NA
V: TRBV6-1

DNA: TGTGCCAGCAGCGGGGATGCGACCCAGTACTTC
CDR3: CASSGDATQYF
J: TRBJ2-5
D: NA
size: NA
V: TRBV6-5

DNA: TGTGCCATCAGCTCTCCGGGACAGGGAACCTACGAGCAGTACTTC
CDR3: CAISSPGQGTYEQYF
J: TRBJ2-7
D: TRBD1
size: few
V: TRBV10-3